What follows are 13 T cell receptor beta chains derived from one specimen sequenced in a study of Ad26.COV2.S vaccination and SARS-CoV-2 variants. Stated treatment: around 19 received Ad26.COV2.S at low or high dose, single or two shots; 5 received placebo; per-sample allocation not given. The investigators took samples on day 63 after the first vaccine or placebo injection. Repertoires were generated with immunoSEQ multiplex PCR, while TCRdb's copy carries only in-frame clones and drops some. The data contain some 340,000 clones, approximately 80% of them singletons. The material was peripheral blood, obtained in a trial of Ad26.COV2.S vaccine versus placebo. The receptors derive from a person between 18 and 60 years old who received the Ad26.COV2.S COVID-19 vaccine or a placebo.

The chain is built from TRBV15 and TRBJ1-2, with 9 nucleotides matching TRBD1. CDR1 is LNHNV and CDR2 is YYDKDF in the germline V gene (reference sequence). With V trimmed by 5 bases and J by 6 bases, 4 bases remained unmatched. This CDR3 spans 13 amino acids. In DNA form, the CDR3 reads TGTGCCACCAGCCCTAGACAGGGGGATGGCTACACCTTC. Amino acids: CATSPRQGDGYTF. The full variable domain, with the rest looked up from reference TRBV15 and TRBJ1-2, is DAMVIQNPRYQVTQFGKPVTLSCSQTLNHNVMYWYQQKSSQAPKLLFHYYDKDFNNEADTPDNFQSRRPNTSFCFLDIRSPGLGDTAMYLCATSPRQGDGYTFGSGTRLTVV.

The gene calls are TRBV11-2 and TRBJ2-7, with D possibly matching TRBD1 (5 bases). V lost 3 bases to trimming and J lost 3 bases, with 18 bases between them. Germline CDR1 reads SGHAT; CDR2 reads FQNNGV. The CDR3 has 16 residues. DNA for the CDR3: TGTGCCAGCAGCTTCTTGACCGTCGACAGTTACTACGAGCAGTACTTC. Translating it yields CASSFLTVDSYYEQYF.

This chain connects TRBV5-1 to TRBJ2-5; D possibly corresponds to TRBD1 (6 bases). The CDR3 runs 15 residues. Germline lookup yields CDR1 SGHRS and CDR2 YFSETQ. V was shortened by 1 base and J by 5 bases, with 15 bases between the two germline ends. The CDR3 DNA reads TGCGCCAGCAGCTTGAGGACAGACACGGGGGAGACCCAGTACTTC. Translating gives CASSLRTDTGETQYF.

The V call is TRBV19, the J call TRBJ2-5, with no clear D. The V gene lost 0 bases and the J gene lost 6 bases, with 5 bases spanning the gap. The CDR3 runs 12 residues. Germline V CDR1 and CDR2: LNHDA, SQIVND (reference sequence). CDR3 sequence (DNA): TGTGCCAGTAGTATAGAGGAGAAGACCCAGTACTTC. Translated, it gives CASSIEEKTQYF. Full variable domain (missing parts from reference TRBV19 and TRBJ2-5): DGGITQSPKYLFRKEGQNVTLSCEQNLNHDAMYWYRQDPGQGLRLIYYSQIVNDFQKGDIAEGYSVSREKKESFPLTVTSAQKNPTAFYLCASSIEEKTQYFGPGTRLLVL.

The chain uses TRBV7-9 and TRBJ2-7; no firm D call. The CDR3 length is 12 residues. V dropped 5 bases and J dropped 0 bases, with 5 bases sitting between them. From germline, CDR1 is SEHNR and CDR2 FQNEAQ (reference sequence). CDR3 DNA: TGTGCCAGCAGCCCACTCTCCTACGAGCAGTACTTC. Its translation: CASSPLSYEQYF.

The chain has TRBV6-4 and TRBJ1-5; no reliable D call. Trimming took off 6 bases at V and 9 bases at J, with 15 bases between the two ends. This CDR3 has 13 residues. CDR1 and CDR2 from the germline V gene are MRHNA and SNTAGT. CDR3 nucleotides: TGTGCCAGCAGCACCAGCCCCCTGTCGCCCCAGCATTTT. This gives the protein CASSTSPLSPQHF.

The chain is built from TRBV2 and TRBJ1-3; weak D call: TRBD1 (6 bases). CDR3 length: 14 residues. The germline V and J ends were trimmed by 6 bases and 0 bases, with 9 bases remaining between them. Germline assignment: CDR1 SNHLY and CDR2 FYNNEI. The CDR3 is CASSGTTSGNTIYF. The CDR3 coding sequence is TGTGCCAGCAGCGGGACAACCTCTGGAAACACCATATATTTT.

V is TRBV28 and J is TRBJ1-5, with D uncertain. Germline V gene data show CDR1 as MDHEN and CDR2 as SYDVKM. V shed 0 bases and J shed 1 base, with 7 bases lying between them. This CDR3 region has 15 residues. The CDR3 nucleotides read TGTGCCAGCAGTTTATGGGCACAGAGCAATCAGCCCCAGCATTTT. As protein: CASSLWAQSNQPQHF.

The table lists this clone with a count of one. The chain joins TRBV28 to TRBJ1-2; D may be TRBD1 (6 bases). V was pared by 3 bases and J by 0 bases, with 11 bases between. The germline V gene has CDR1 MDHEN and CDR2 SYDVKM. The length of the CDR3 is 15 residues. As DNA, the CDR3 is TGTGCCAGCAGTTTGGAGGGGGATTCTAACTATGGCTACACCTTC. It encodes CASSLEGDSNYGYTF.

This sequence joins TRBV5-1 and TRBJ1-1, with 8 bases fitting TRBD1. Germline CDR1 SGHRS, CDR2 YFSETQ. V shed 7 bases, J shed 6 bases, and the junction held 17 bases outside the gene matches. This CDR3 is 16 amino acids long. CDR3 amino acids: CASLGTTGGHEPEAFF. The CDR3 DNA follows: TGCGCCAGCTTAGGAACCACAGGGGGGCACGAACCTGAAGCTTTCTTT.

The chain combines TRBV19 with TRBJ1-1, with unresolved D. Trimming cost V 0 bases and J 5 bases, with 7 bases left between them. The CDR3 runs to 13 residues. The V gene's germline CDR1 is LNHDA and CDR2 SQIVND (reference sequence). The CDR3 DNA is TGTGCCAGTAGTATAGAGGTGAGGACTGAAGCTTTCTTT. Its protein is CASSIEVRTEAFF.

This chain connects TRBV30 to TRBJ1-6; D not resolved. V lost 4 bases, J lost 4 bases, and 8 bases lay in between. Germline values: CDR1 GTSNPN, CDR2 SVGIG (reference sequence). The length of the CDR3 is 13 residues. CDR3 nucleotide sequence: TGTGCCTGGACCTCCCAGTATAATTCACCCCTCCACTTT. Residues: CAWTSQYNSPLHF. The whole variable domain, remainder taken from reference TRBV30 and TRBJ1-6, is SQTIHQWPATLVQPVGSPLSLECTVEGTSNPNLYWYRQAAGRGLQLLFYSVGIGQISSEVPQNLSASRPQDRQFILSSKKLLLSDSGFYLCAWTSQYNSPLHFGNGTRLTVT.

The sample holds a few counts of this clone. CDR3 bases: TGTGCCAGCAGCTTAGGGGTCAGCATGAACACTGAAGCTTTCTTT. It encodes CASSLGVSMNTEAFF. The chain links TRBV9 to TRBJ1-1, with a possible D match to TRBD1 (5 bases). V lost 4 bases and J lost 0, with 13 bases in between. Germline-derived CDR1 and CDR2 are SGDLS and YYNGEE. The CDR3 has 15 residues.